This T cell receptor beta chain is drawn from a study of cytomegalovirus exposure and HLA in healthy donors. General observations from the study: Listed as cytomegalovirus-associated were 150 to 200 TCR beta chains.

Turning to this clone: As yet, its antigen is unknown.

The germline gives CDR1 SNHLY, CDR2 FYNNEI. This CDR3 has 13 residues. V lost 5 bases and J lost 5, with 9 bases in between. Data came from immunoSEQ multiplex PCR; TCRdb stores just in-frame clones and leaves some out. The table includes approximately 150,000 clones, more than 75% detected once. The gene calls are TRBV2 and TRBJ2-2; D is perhaps TRBD1 (5 bases). The sample was PBMCs. The receptor's source is a man between 18 and 35 years old in good health and CMV-seropositive. CDR3 DNA: TGTGCCAGCAGTTTTAGGGGAACCGGGGAGCTGTTTTTT. As protein: CASSFRGTGELFF.